These 5 T cell receptor beta chains were sequenced from one sample in a study of T cell changes during pregnancy in multiple sclerosis. Here immunoSEQ multiplex PCR was the method, and the copy in TCRdb shows in-frame clones only, minus some. The sample carries under 65,000 clones, about 90% recorded once. The specimen comprised peripheral blood, sampled after pregnancy. All receptors come from a female donor in good health, enrolled as a control in a pregnancy study.

This chain joins TRBV5-1 and TRBJ2-7; D possibly corresponds to TRBD2 (6 bases). Per germline, CDR1 SGHRS and CDR2 YFSETQ. The CDR3 length is 15 residues. V dropped 4 bases and J dropped 1 base, with 15 bases sitting between them. CDR3 sequence: CASSPGDLASYEQYF. Here the CDR3 DNA reads TGCGCCAGCAGCCCGGGAGATCTGGCTTCCTACGAGCAGTACTTC.

CDR3 protein: CASSLGTPPYEQYF. CDR3 sequence (DNA): TGTGCCAGCAGCTTAGGGACACCACCCTACGAGCAGTACTTC. The rearrangement uses TRBV7-2 and TRBJ2-7; perhaps TRBD1 as D (5 bases). The germline V and J ends were trimmed by 1 base and 2 bases, with 9 bases remaining between them. This CDR3 region has 14 residues. Germline values: CDR1 SGHTA, CDR2 FQGNSA.

The rearrangement links TRBV6-4 to TRBJ2-1; 8 nucleotides agree with TRBD2. The V gene's germline CDR1 is MRHNA and CDR2 SNTAGT. The junction had 9 bases not matched to a gene; V was cut back by 3 bases and J by 2 bases. This CDR3 spans 17 amino acids. The CDR3 DNA follows: TGTGCCAGCAGTGAGATCCCCCTAGCGGGTGCCTACAATGAGCAGTTCTTC. Encoded protein: CASSEIPLAGAYNEQFF.

The count of this clone is one. The gene calls are TRBV5-1 and TRBJ1-4, with TRBD1 as a possible D gene (6 bases). Germline values: CDR1 SGHRS, CDR2 YFSETQ. Trimming removed 2 bases from V and 7 bases from J, with 15 bases in between. The CDR3 has 15 residues. The CDR3 sequence is CASSFSDRRREKLFF. The CDR3, as DNA: TGCGCCAGCAGCTTCTCCGACAGGAGGCGTGAAAAACTGTTTTTT. Using reference TRBV5-1 and TRBJ1-4 for the parts outside the CDR3, the full variable domain is KAGVTQTPRYLIKTRGQQVTLSCSPISGHRSVSWYQQTPGQGLQFLFEYFSETQRNKGNFPGRFSGRQFSNSRSEMNVSTLELGDSALYLCASSFSDRRREKLFFGSGTQLSVL.

V and J are TRBV27 and TRBJ1-4; weak D call: TRBD1 (5 bases). The CDR3 covers 13 residues. The germline V gene has CDR1 MNHEY and CDR2 SMNVEV (reference sequence). V was trimmed by 6 bases and J by 8 bases, leaving 13 bases between them. CDR3 sequence reads: CASRQGIYEKLFF. The DNA of the CDR3 is TGTGCCAGCAGGCAGGGAATTTACGAAAAACTGTTTTTT. Based on the CDR3 plus reference TRBV27 and TRBJ1-4, the full variable domain is EAQVTQNPRYLITVTGKKLTVTCSQNMNHEYMSWYRQDPGLGLRQIYYSMNVEVTDKGDVPEGYKVSRKEKRNFPLILESPSPNQTSLYFCASRQGIYEKLFFGSGTQLSVL.